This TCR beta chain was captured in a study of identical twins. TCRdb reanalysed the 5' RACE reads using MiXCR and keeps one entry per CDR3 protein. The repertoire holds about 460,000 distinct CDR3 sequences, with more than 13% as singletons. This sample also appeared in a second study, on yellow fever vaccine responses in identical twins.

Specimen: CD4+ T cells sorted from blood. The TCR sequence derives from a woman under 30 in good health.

The DNA for the CDR3 is TGCGCCAGCAGCACAACAGGAGAAGAGACCCAGTACTTC. Its protein product is CASSTTGEETQYF. The J gene is TRBJ2-5, the V gene TRBV5-1, with D maybe TRBD1 (5 bases). V lost 4 bases and J 3 bases, leaving 10 bases between the germline ends. This CDR3 contains 13 residues. CDR1 and CDR2 from the germline V gene are SGHRS and YFSETQ.